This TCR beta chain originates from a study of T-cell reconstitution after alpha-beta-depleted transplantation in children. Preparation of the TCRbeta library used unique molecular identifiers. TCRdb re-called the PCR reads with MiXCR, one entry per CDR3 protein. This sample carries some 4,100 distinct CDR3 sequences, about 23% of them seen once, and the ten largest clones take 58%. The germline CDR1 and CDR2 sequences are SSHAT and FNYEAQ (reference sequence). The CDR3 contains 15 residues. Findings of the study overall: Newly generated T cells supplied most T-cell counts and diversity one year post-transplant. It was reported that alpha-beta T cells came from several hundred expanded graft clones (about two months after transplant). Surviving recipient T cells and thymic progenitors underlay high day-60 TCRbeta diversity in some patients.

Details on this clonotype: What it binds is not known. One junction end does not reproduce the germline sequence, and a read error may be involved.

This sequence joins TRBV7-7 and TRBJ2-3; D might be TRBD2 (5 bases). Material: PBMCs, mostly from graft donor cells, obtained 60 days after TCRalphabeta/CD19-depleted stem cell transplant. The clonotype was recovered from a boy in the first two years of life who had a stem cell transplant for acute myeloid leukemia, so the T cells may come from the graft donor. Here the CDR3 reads CASSVALTSTDTQYF. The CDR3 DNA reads TGTGCTAGCAGCGTAGCGCTCACTAGCACAGATACGCAGTATTTT.